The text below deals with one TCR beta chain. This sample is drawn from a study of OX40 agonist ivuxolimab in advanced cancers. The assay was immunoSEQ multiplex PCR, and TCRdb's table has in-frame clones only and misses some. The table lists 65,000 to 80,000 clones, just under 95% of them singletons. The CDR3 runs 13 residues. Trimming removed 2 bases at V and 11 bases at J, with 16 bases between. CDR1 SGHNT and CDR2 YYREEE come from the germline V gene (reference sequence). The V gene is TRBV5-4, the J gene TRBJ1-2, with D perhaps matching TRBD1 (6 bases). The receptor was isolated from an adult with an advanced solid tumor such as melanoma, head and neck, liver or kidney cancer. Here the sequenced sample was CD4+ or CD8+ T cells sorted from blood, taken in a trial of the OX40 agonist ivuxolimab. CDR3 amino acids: CASSLRHREGYTF. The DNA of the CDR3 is TGTGCCAGCAGCTTACGGCACAGGGAGGGGTACACCTTC.